This T cell receptor (beta chain) was recovered during a study of shared clonotypes between healthy human individuals. Into CD45RA+ naive and CD45RA-negative memory subsets, the CD4+ cells were split. Using about 220 ng DNA, some 30,000 T cell genomes, the sorted-subset replicate PCRs were run. Libraries were prepared by immunoSEQ multiplex PCR; TCRdb keeps only in-frame clonotypes and omits some of them. The sample contains more than 1,200,000 clones, 98% of which appear only once. The specimen was naive CD4+ T cells sorted from blood. Regarding subset: CD45RA+ positively selected. The sequence was obtained from a man younger than 45 in good health.

The CDR3 nucleotides read TGTGCCAGCAGTGGAGGGAGCCGGGATGAGCAGTTCTTC. It specifies CASSGGSRDEQFF. The chain couples TRBV2 to TRBJ2-1; maybe TRBD2 (5 bases). There are 13 residues in the CDR3. The V gene lost 4 bases and the J gene lost 8 bases, with 12 bases spanning the gap. CDR1 and CDR2 (germline): SNHLY, FYNNEI.